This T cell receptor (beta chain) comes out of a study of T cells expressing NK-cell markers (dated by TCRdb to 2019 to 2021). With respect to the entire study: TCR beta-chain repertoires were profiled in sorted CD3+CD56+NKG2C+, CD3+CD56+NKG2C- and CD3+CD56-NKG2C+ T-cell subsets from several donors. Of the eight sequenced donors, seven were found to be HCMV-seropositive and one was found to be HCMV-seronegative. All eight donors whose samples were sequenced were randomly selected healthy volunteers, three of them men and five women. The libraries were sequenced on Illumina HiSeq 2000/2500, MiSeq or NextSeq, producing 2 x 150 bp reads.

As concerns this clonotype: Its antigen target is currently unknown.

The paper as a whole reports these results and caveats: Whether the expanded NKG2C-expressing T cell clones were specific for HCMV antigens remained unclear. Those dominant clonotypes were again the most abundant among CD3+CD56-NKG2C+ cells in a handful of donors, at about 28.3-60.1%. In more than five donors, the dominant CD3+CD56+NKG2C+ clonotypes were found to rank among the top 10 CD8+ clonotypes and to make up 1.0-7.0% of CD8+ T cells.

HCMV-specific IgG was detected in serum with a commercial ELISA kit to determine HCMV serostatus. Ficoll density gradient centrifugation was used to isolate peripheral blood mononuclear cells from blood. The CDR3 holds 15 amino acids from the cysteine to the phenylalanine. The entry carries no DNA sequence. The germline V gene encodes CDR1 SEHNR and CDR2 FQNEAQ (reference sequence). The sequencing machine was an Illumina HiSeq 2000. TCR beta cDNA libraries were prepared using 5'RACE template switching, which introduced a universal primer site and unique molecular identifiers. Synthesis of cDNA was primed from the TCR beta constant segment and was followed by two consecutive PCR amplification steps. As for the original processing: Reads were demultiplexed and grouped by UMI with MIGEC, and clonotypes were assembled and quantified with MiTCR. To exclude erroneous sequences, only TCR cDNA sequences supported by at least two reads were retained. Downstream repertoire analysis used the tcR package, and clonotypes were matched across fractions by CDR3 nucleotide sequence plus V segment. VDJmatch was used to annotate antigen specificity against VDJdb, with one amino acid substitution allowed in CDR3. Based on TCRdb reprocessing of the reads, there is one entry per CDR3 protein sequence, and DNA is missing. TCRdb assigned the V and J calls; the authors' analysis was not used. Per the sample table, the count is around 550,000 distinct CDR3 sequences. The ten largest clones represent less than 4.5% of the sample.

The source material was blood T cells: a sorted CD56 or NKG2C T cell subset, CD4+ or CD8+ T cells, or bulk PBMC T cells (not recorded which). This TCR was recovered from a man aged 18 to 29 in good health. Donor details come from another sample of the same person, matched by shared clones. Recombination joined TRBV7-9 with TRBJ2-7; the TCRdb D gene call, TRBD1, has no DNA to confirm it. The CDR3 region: CASSLAKTGIHEQYF.